This T cell receptor beta chain was observed in a study of blood T cell repertoires in COVID-19. Profiling relied on immunoSEQ multiplex PCR, and the TCRdb table lists in-frame clones only, not all of them. The table records around 16,000 clones, around 88% of them present only once. Material for sequencing was peripheral blood. This TCR was recovered from a human donor in a cohort sampled during active COVID-19.

CDR3 nucleotide sequence: TGTGCCAGCACCCTCGGGGCTAACTATGGCTACACCTTC. It specifies CASTLGANYGYTF. The V gene is TRBV12-3 or TRBV12-4, the J gene TRBJ1-2, with no clear D. V lost 7 bases and J 0 bases, leaving 9 bases between the germline ends. This CDR3 spans 13 amino acids.